The rows below give T cell receptor beta chains drawn from one sample of a study of TIL therapy for anti-PD-1-resistant metastatic lung cancer. Some clones are missing from TCRdb's copy, which holds only in-frame ones; the method was immunoSEQ multiplex PCR. The profile shows some 90,000 clones, 65% of them singletons. Sequenced material: tumor tissue, taken at baseline. The receptors shown here come from a person aged 25-80 years with non-small cell lung cancer. CDR3s include the opening cysteine and the closing phenylalanine or tryptophan. D genes are given only for firm matches. The listing skips clone size in some rows; elsewhere it reads once, few, many or a size class.

D gene,J gene,clone size,V gene,CDR3 DNA,CDR3 protein
-,TRBJ1-6,-,TRBV6-5,TGTGCCAGCAGTTACTCAGAGACCGATTCACCCCTCCACTTT,CASSYSETDSPLHF
-,TRBJ2-3,-,TRBV11-3,TGTGCCAGCAGCGGCGACGGGTCGTTGGGCACAGATACGCAGTATTTT,CASSGDGSLGTDTQYF
-,TRBJ1-1,once,TRBV5-4,TGTGCCAGCAGCTTGGGGACCGCCACCGAGAACACTGAAGCTTTCTTT,CASSLGTATENTEAFF
-,TRBJ1-1,-,TRBV30,TGTGCCTGGAGTCAAGGGAGCGGCACTGAAGCTTTCTTT,CAWSQGSGTEAFF
TRBD1,TRBJ1-1,-,TRBV30,TGTGCCTGGAGTAAGGGGACAGGGAACACTGAAGCTTTCTTT,CAWSKGTGNTEAFF
TRBD2,TRBJ2-2,few,TRBV29-1,TGCAGCGGGAGACTAGCGGGGCACACCGGGGAGCTGTTTTTT,CSGRLAGHTGELFF
-,TRBJ2-1,-,TRBV15,TGTGCCACCAGCAGGGGCGGGACGGTCTACAATGAGCAGTTCTTC,CATSRGGTVYNEQFF
-,TRBJ1-5,few,TRBV5-4,TGTGCCAGCAGCTTGGGGGGGTCGAGCAATCAGCCCCAGCATTTT,CASSLGGSSNQPQHF
TRBD2,TRBJ2-7,-,TRBV7-2,TGTGCCAGCAGCTTCGCGTCGCGCGGGGGGGGGAACGAGCAGTACTTC,CASSFASRGGGNEQYF
TRBD2,TRBJ2-7,few,TRBV5-1,TGCGCCAGCCGGACTAGCGGGTACGAGCAGTACTTC,CASRTSGYEQYF
-,TRBJ1-3,-,TRBV15,TGTGCCACCAGCAGAGACAACGGTCTCTCTGGAAACACCATATATTTT,CATSRDNGLSGNTIYF
-,TRBJ2-3,-,TRBV7-3,TGTGCCAGCAGCTCAACGGTAGGGGGGGCGGATACGCAGTATTTT,CASSSTVGGADTQYF
-,TRBJ2-5,-,TRBV3-1/TRBV3-2,TGTGCCAGCAGCCAAGAAGGGGGCCAAGAGACCCAGTACTTC,CASSQEGGQETQYF
TRBD2,TRBJ2-7,few,TRBV4-3,TGCGCCAGCAGCCGGCGACTAGCGGGACAGGACGAGCAGTACTTC,CASSRRLAGQDEQYF
-,TRBJ1-1,few,TRBV6-5,TGTGCCAGCAGGGGAATAGGGAGGGGGTTCACTGAAGCTTTCTTT,CASRGIGRGFTEAFF
TRBD1,TRBJ1-2,-,TRBV27,TGTGCCAGCAGTTTACAGACAGGGGGTTATTATGGCTACACCTTC,CASSLQTGGYYGYTF
TRBD1,TRBJ1-2,-,TRBV7-8,TGTGCCAGCAATCCGGGACAGGGACGGGGCTACACCTTC,CASNPGQGRGYTF
-,TRBJ2-5,-,TRBV24-1,TGTGCCACCAGTGATGGGGGGCGGGAGACCCAGTACTTC,CATSDGGRETQYF
TRBD2,TRBJ2-5,-,TRBV7-6,TGTGCCAGCAGTTTAGGACTAGCGTTTGGAGAGACCCAGTACTTC,CASSLGLAFGETQYF
-,TRBJ1-1,-,TRBV27,TGTGCCAGCAGTTTACGGGCGGGGAACACTGAAGCTTTCTTT,CASSLRAGNTEAFF
-,TRBJ2-5,-,TRBV29-1,TGCAGCGTTGAAGGGCCTGGGGGAGAGACCCAGTACTTC,CSVEGPGGETQYF
-,TRBJ2-7,-,TRBV5-6,TGTGCCAGCAGCTTTGGGCGGCTAGCCGGCGAGCAGTACTTC,CASSFGRLAGEQYF
-,TRBJ1-5,-,TRBV27,TGTGCCAGCAGTTTAGCATACAGGGAGAATCAGCCCCAGCATTTT,CASSLAYRENQPQHF
-,TRBJ1-2,few,TRBV7-2,TGTGCCAGCAGCCGGACGTATGGCTACACCTTC,CASSRTYGYTF
-,TRBJ2-7,-,TRBV7-9,TGTGCCAGCAGCCCTCGCCCGGGACACCAGAGCTCCTACGAGCAGTACTTC,CASSPRPGHQSSYEQYF
-,TRBJ2-7,-,TRBV5-4,TGTGCCAGCAGCACGGCAGGGAAAGGGGCCTACGAGCAGTACTTC,CASSTAGKGAYEQYF
-,TRBJ2-1,-,TRBV10-3,TGTGCCATCAGTGAGTCGTGGGACCCGGCGAAGAATGAGCAGTTCTTC,CAISESWDPAKNEQFF
-,TRBJ1-2,-,TRBV27,TGTGCCAGCAGCGTAAGCCATAACTATGGCTACACCTTC,CASSVSHNYGYTF
TRBD1,TRBJ1-5,few,TRBV7-8,TGTGCCAGCAGTTTCACAGGGGACTCCAATCAGCCCCAGCATTTT,CASSFTGDSNQPQHF
TRBD2,TRBJ2-1,-,TRBV12-5,TGTGCTAGTGGTTCGTCGCGGGGGGTATTGGGCAATGAGCAGTTCTTC,CASGSSRGVLGNEQFF
TRBD1,TRBJ2-1,-,TRBV4-3,TGCGCCAGCAGCCAAGCTGGGAGAGGGGGCCCGAAACTTTACAATGAGCAGTTCTTC,CASSQAGRGGPKLYNEQFF
-,TRBJ2-1,-,TRBV9,TGTGCCAGCAGCGTCCTGCCTGACACCTACAATGAGCAGTTCTTC,CASSVLPDTYNEQFF
TRBD1,TRBJ1-6,-,TRBV4-1,TGCGCCAGCAGCCAAGATGCGGGACAGAATTATAATTCACCCCTCCACTTT,CASSQDAGQNYNSPLHF
-,TRBJ2-5,-,TRBV7-3,TGTGCCAGCAGCTTAAAGGGATCCCAGACCCAGTACTTC,CASSLKGSQTQYF
TRBD1,TRBJ1-5,-,TRBV28,TGTGCCAGCAGCATGACAGGGGTTAGCAATCAGCCCCAGCATTTT,CASSMTGVSNQPQHF
-,TRBJ2-1,-,TRBV6-5,TGTGCCAGCGGGCAGAGCAATGAGCAGTTCTTC,CASGQSNEQFF
-,TRBJ2-7,-,TRBV3-1/TRBV3-2,TGTGCCAGCAGCCCCGGTCATCGGGGCGTATCTCCCTTTAAGTACGAGCAGTACTTC,CASSPGHRGVSPFKYEQYF
TRBD2,TRBJ2-1,-,TRBV6-6,TGTGCCAGCAGAGCGGGAGAAGAGGAAGAGCAGTTCTTC,CASRAGEEEEQFF
-,TRBJ2-5,-,TRBV28,TGTGCCAGCAGTTCTCCGTCGGAGGGACTCCAAGAGACCCAGTACTTC,CASSSPSEGLQETQYF
TRBD1,TRBJ2-7,few,TRBV5-1,TGCGCCAGCAGCCCGGGGACAGGGGGCGACGAGCAGTACTTC,CASSPGTGGDEQYF
-,TRBJ1-1,-,TRBV14,TGTGCCAGCAGCCAAGGCATGAACACTGAAGCTTTCTTT,CASSQGMNTEAFF
TRBD1,TRBJ2-3,-,TRBV2,TGTGCCAGCAGTGACCGGGACAGGGGGAGCACAGATACGCAGTATTTT,CASSDRDRGSTDTQYF
TRBD2,TRBJ2-7,-,TRBV5-1,TGCGCCAGCAGCTCTTTAGCGGGAACGACTTACGAGCAGTACTTC,CASSSLAGTTYEQYF
-,TRBJ2-7,few,TRBV6-5,TGTGCCAGCAGTTATGTTCCGGGGCCTACTCCCTACGAGCAGTACTTC,CASSYVPGPTPYEQYF
TRBD2,TRBJ2-1,-,TRBV11-2,TGTGCCAGCAGCTTAGATCTGTATAGGACTAGCGGTTACAATGAGCAGTTCTTC,CASSLDLYRTSGYNEQFF
-,TRBJ2-5,-,TRBV18,TGTGCCAGCTCACCCGAGCGAGAGACCCAGTACTTC,CASSPERETQYF
TRBD2,TRBJ2-1,-,TRBV11-2,TGTGCCAGCACCCTCCAGCTAGCGGGAAAGAATGAGCAGTTCTTC,CASTLQLAGKNEQFF
TRBD1,TRBJ2-3,-,TRBV28,TGTGCCAGCAGTGGGACAGTCACAGATACGCAGTATTTT,CASSGTVTDTQYF
-,TRBJ2-3,-,TRBV6-2/TRBV6-3,TGTGCCAGCAGTTACGGCCGGGTTAGCACAGATACGCAGTATTTT,CASSYGRVSTDTQYF
-,TRBJ1-5,-,TRBV28,TGTGCCAGTAGGGGACATCAGCCCCAGCATTTT,CASRGHQPQHF
-,TRBJ1-4,few,TRBV11-3,TGTGCCAGCAGCTTCGAAAGGGATCCGAGGAAACTGTTTTTT,CASSFERDPRKLFF